One T cell receptor (beta chain) is described in this entry. This clone has just one count. Its antigen remains unidentified. One base away there is no much larger clone; base qualities are not given. Looking up the germline V gene yields CDR1 MRHNA and CDR2 SNTAGT. From cysteine to phenylalanine, the CDR3 is 15 amino acids long. Only the CDR3 DNA is retained, 45 bases long and in frame from the first base. The germline V and J ends show losses of 6 bases and 7 bases respectively, and no gene match explains 9 bases of the junction. This specimen comes from a study of T cells in localized non-small cell lung cancer (TCRdb year 2020). About the full investigation: Comparing tumors with uninvolved tumor-adjacent lungs, the study looked at the T cell repertoires of hundreds of patients with early-stage NSCLC. The cohort consisted of about 240 treatment-naive NSCLC patients whose localized lung tumors had been resected. Of the NSCLC patients, about 130 were male and about a hundred were female, and the mean age was approximately 69 years. Broader findings and caveats from the paper: Of the top 100 tumor clones, a median of approximately 60 were detected in paired uninvolved adjacent lung; roughly 26 were also among that lung's top 100. Longer overall survival was associated with higher blood T cell density, whereas shorter survival was associated with higher adjacent-lung clonality. Since the design was exploratory, TCR variables were selected using unadjusted p-values with no false-discovery rate correction. The highest T cell clonality was observed in uninvolved tumor-adjacent lung, where clonality exceeded that of tumor, suggesting that antigenic responses were more focused in uninvolved tumor-adjacent lung. Multi-region tumor sequencing was not performed, so intratumor heterogeneity could not be excluded.

At diagnosis, tumor, uninvolved tumor-adjacent lung and peripheral blood were collected and then preserved as a mix of FFPE and fresh-frozen material. For TCR repertoire profiling, the blood samples were analyzed as peripheral blood mononuclear cells. The immunoSEQ Assay was used to sequence TCR beta CDR3 regions from DNA. The original methods were these. To compute T cell density, TCR beta template counts were normalized to usable DNA, which was estimated by amplifying housekeeping genes. Richness was estimated using the preseqR package, with extrapolation to 400,000 templates for PBMC samples and to 120,000 templates for tissue samples. Clonality was defined by subtracting Pielou's evenness from one. Tissue-enriched TCRs were identified by differential abundance testing using productive amino-acid clonotypes, minimum total count 5 and alpha 0.1. The Jaccard Index and the Morisita Overlap Index were used to quantify repertoire overlap between compartments. TCR beta CDR3s were clustered by GLIPH together with public tetramer-defined viral CDR3s, and at least three viral sequences plus V-gene enrichment were required for viral motifs. The table comes from immuneACCESS by way of TCRdb, which keeps in-frame sequences with V and J called. Part of the clones is missing from these tables; in studies checked, under half for an unresolved V gene and the rest for unknown reasons. The DNA gave D and trimming, while V, J and clone size come from that table. The sample records 30,000 to 35,000 clones, around 93% of which are singletons. The ten largest make up approximately 7.9% of the sample.

The sequence derives from a female donor over 55 with stage I lung adenocarcinoma. The source material was peripheral blood, sampled before any cancer treatment. The chain couples TRBV6-4 to TRBJ2-1, and 10 junction bases match TRBD2. The CDR3 region reads CASSVSGGRGNEQFF. In nucleotides, the sequence is TGTGCCAGCAGCGTTAGCGGGGGGCGGGGGAATGAGCAGTTCTTC.